The sequence of this T cell receptor (beta chain) was determined in a study of CD8 T cells in ankylosing spondylitis. Study-wide findings and caveats: Made up of about eight highly homologous variants, a TCR beta motif appeared characteristic of ankylosing spondylitis blood. Earlier studies detected some motif variants in reactive arthritis synovial fluid and blood.

This clonotype showed up just a few times. Its antigen is unidentified. Each CDR3 protein gets one entry after TCRdb re-called the 5' RACE reads with MiXCR. The sample carries roughly 450,000 distinct CDR3 sequences, 25% to 30% recorded once. The V and J ends lost 4 bases and 3 bases respectively, with 8 bases between them. The CDR3 covers 14 residues. CDR1 and CDR2 (germline): SGDLS, YYNGEE. The chain uses TRBV9 and TRBJ2-6; D not certain. The material sequenced was blood, either unsorted or a sorted T cell fraction (not recorded which). This TCR was sampled from a male donor with ankylosing spondylitis. The CDR3 DNA reads TGTGCCAGCAGCTCGCTGGGTGGGGCCAACGTCCTGACTTTC. Its protein product is CASSSLGGANVLTF.